The TCR beta chain described here comes from a study of CXCR3-negative and CXCR3-positive naive CD8 T cells. Study-wide context: Each library held about 1.5 +/- 0.3 million TRB reads, some 130 million in total.

Carrying UMI labels, the TRB cDNA libraries were prepared through 5' RACE. From its re-call of the 5' RACE reads, TCRdb lists each CDR3 protein once, without DNA. Its table lists 150,000 or so distinct CDR3 sequences. This CDR3 region has 15 residues. In germline, CDR1 is SQVTM, CDR2 ANQGSEA. CD45RO-CCR7+CD27+CD95- defined naive CD8+ T cells. As to this clonotype: Its matching antigen is unknown.

The study, taken as a whole, reports: Comparison of naive CXCR3-negative and CXCR3-positive cells revealed similar TRBV-TRBJ usage, while memory cells differed. Hydrophobicity of TRB CDR3s was greater in CXCR3-positive naive cells than in CXCR3-negative naive cells.

The rearrangement uses TRBV29-1 and TRBJ1-1; TCRdb outputs TRBD1, but without DNA this stays unchecked. The receptor's source is a human donor in good health. Some clones in this sample may be carry-over from other donors' samples. Input material: naive CXCR3+ CD8+ T cells from blood. Documented subset: CD45RO-CCR7+CD27+CD95- naive CD8+ T cells expressing CXCR3 (TNR3+). CDR3 region: CSVEGQGQVGTEAFF.